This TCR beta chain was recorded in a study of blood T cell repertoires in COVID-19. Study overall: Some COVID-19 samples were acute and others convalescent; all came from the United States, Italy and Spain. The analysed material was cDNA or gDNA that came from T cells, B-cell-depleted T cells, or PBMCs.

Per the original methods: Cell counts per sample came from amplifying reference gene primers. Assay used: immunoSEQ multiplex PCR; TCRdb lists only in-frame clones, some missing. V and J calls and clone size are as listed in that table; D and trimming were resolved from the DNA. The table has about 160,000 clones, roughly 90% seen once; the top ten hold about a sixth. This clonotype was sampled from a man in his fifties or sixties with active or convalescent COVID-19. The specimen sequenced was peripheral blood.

CDR3 sequence (DNA): TGTGCCAGCAGCCAATTTCGACTAGCGGGGGGTAAGCAGTACTTC. Its protein product is CASSQFRLAGGKQYF. The chain links TRBV3-1 (or the pseudogene TRBV3-2) to TRBJ2-7, with 13 bases aligning to TRBD2. The V gene's germline CDR1 is LGHDT and CDR2 YNNKEL (reference sequence). V shed 2 bases and J 8 bases; nucleotides not matched to a gene: 6. The CDR3 is made up of 15 amino acids.